This T cell receptor (beta chain) was recorded in a study of Ad26.COV2.S vaccination and SARS-CoV-2 variants. Trimming left V 3 bases short and J 2 bases short, with 25 bases between. Germline V gene lookup returns CDR1 MDHEN and CDR2 SYDVKM. This CDR3 is built from 19 residues. As regards this clone: Antigen unknown.

Study findings and constraints: Participants in the vaccine arm had higher spike-specific TCR breadth; placebo recipients had lower. Breadth, reportedly substantial, characterized the spike-specific CD8+ and CD4+ T cell responses after vaccination. Placebo and vaccine recipients had non-spike TCR breadth that was similar.

The treatment is: roughly 19 received Ad26.COV2.S at low or high dose, single or two shots; several received placebo; per-sample allocation not given. The study sampled participants on day 63 after the first vaccine or placebo injection. Libraries were prepared by immunoSEQ multiplex PCR; TCRdb keeps only in-frame clonotypes and omits some of them. The data contain about 370,000 clones, about 89% of them seen just once; the ten biggest clones take up under 2%. This chain joins TRBV28 and TRBJ2-5; the D call may be TRBD1 or TRBD2 (5 bases each). The sample in question was peripheral blood, obtained in a trial of Ad26.COV2.S vaccine versus placebo. This clonotype originated in a person aged 18-65 years who received the Ad26.COV2.S COVID-19 vaccine or a placebo. The CDR3: CASSLPSRGRGYNQETQYF. CDR3 DNA: TGTGCCAGCAGTTTGCCTTCAAGGGGCCGGGGATATAATCAAGAGACCCAGTACTTC.